The rows below give T cell receptor beta chains drawn from one sample of a study of PD-L1 blockade in urothelial cancer. Generated by immunoSEQ multiplex PCR, the TCRdb table keeps only in-frame clones and is missing some. The sample contains 35,000 to 55,000 clones, roughly 78% of which appear only once. Sequencing used PBMCs, obtained around atezolizumab (anti-PD-L1) treatment. These TCRs come from a man between 65 and 85 years old with urothelial cancer. Each CDR3 is given with its conserved first and last residue. The D gene is left open where the match is weak. The listing skips clone size in some rows; elsewhere it reads once, few, many or a size class.

>-|TRBJ2-2|TRBD1|15|TRBV9
CASSVGQGIGGELFF
TGTGCCAGCAGCGTCGGACAGGGTATCGGCGGGGAGCTGTTTTTT
>-|TRBJ2-2|-|14|TRBV18
CASSPPSGTGELFF
TGTGCCAGCTCACCGCCTTCAGGGACCGGGGAGCTGTTTTTT
>once|TRBJ1-4|-|13|TRBV10-2
CASQGTTNEKLFF
TGCGCCAGCCAGGGGACAACTAATGAAAAACTGTTTTTT
>-|TRBJ2-1|-|15|TRBV4-1
CASGTSLAGYNEQFF
TGCGCCAGCGGGACGTCACTAGCAGGATACAATGAGCAGTTCTTC
>-|TRBJ2-1|TRBD2|15|TRBV6-6
CASSVLSGGYNEQFF
TGTGCCAGCAGTGTACTTAGCGGGGGGTACAATGAGCAGTTCTTC
>once|TRBJ1-1|-|14|TRBV7-8
CASSTRRQNTEAFF
TGTGCCAGCAGCACCCGCAGGCAGAACACTGAAGCTTTCTTT
>-|TRBJ1-5|TRBD1|15|TRBV25-1
CASSGAGTGNQPQHF
TGTGCCAGCAGTGGAGCCGGGACAGGGAATCAGCCCCAGCATTTT
>-|TRBJ1-1|TRBD1|15|TRBV19
CASSWVGQGRPEAFF
TGTGCCAGTAGTTGGGTAGGACAGGGTCGTCCTGAAGCTTTCTTT
>-|TRBJ2-5|-|16|TRBV7-8
CASSPTTGLRGETQYF
TGTGCCAGCAGCCCAACGACGGGACTCCGCGGGGAGACCCAGTACTTC
>-|TRBJ1-3|-|13|TRBV6-1
CASMESGRNTIYF
TGTGCCAGCATGGAGTCAGGGAGAAACACCATATATTTT
>-|TRBJ2-2|TRBD2|15|TRBV27
CASSSKRGATGELFF
TGTGCCAGCAGTTCCAAGCGGGGGGCCACCGGGGAGCTGTTTTTT
>-|TRBJ2-2|TRBD2|17|TRBV5-4
CASSSRLAGAGTGELFF
TGTGCCAGCAGCTCCCGACTAGCGGGAGCGGGCACCGGGGAGCTGTTTTTT
>-|TRBJ2-5|-|15|TRBV7-8
CASSPPGPSRETQYF
TGTGCCAGCAGCCCCCCAGGCCCCAGTCGCGAGACCCAGTACTTC
>-|TRBJ2-3|TRBD2|16|TRBV11-2
CASSGLAGAGTDTQYF
TGTGCCAGCAGCGGACTAGCGGGAGCTGGCACAGATACGCAGTATTTT
>once|TRBJ2-3|-|10|TRBV7-9
CAILVDTQYF
TGTGCCATCTTAGTAGATACGCAGTATTTT
>-|TRBJ2-2|TRBD1|15|TRBV6-1
CASSGRTGSPGELFF
TGTGCCAGCAGTGGCCGGACAGGGTCTCCCGGGGAGCTGTTTTTT
>-|TRBJ2-1|TRBD2|16|TRBV18
CASSPLSGITYNEQFF
TGTGCCAGCTCACCCCTTAGCGGGATAACCTACAATGAGCAGTTCTTC
>-|TRBJ2-5|TRBD2|15|TRBV19
CASRARGGYQETQYF
TGTGCCAGCCGAGCCCGGGGGGGGTACCAAGAGACCCAGTACTTC
>-|TRBJ2-2|-|14|TRBV6-4
CASSIESDTGELFF
TGTGCCAGCAGTATCGAGTCGGACACCGGGGAGCTGTTTTTT
>-|TRBJ2-2|-|13|TRBV5-4
CASSFGGNGELFF
TGTGCCAGCAGCTTTGGGGGGAACGGGGAGCTGTTTTTT
>-|TRBJ1-1|TRBD1|15|TRBV7-2
CASSLITGARTEAFF
TGTGCCAGCAGCTTAATCACAGGGGCGAGAACTGAAGCTTTCTTT
>-|TRBJ2-7|TRBD1|15|TRBV6-5
CASSYSRQGRYEQYF
TGTGCCAGCAGTTATTCCCGACAGGGTCGTTACGAGCAGTACTTC
>-|TRBJ1-5|-|13|TRBV7-2
CASSASPPEVQHF
TGTGCCAGCAGCGCGTCCCCCCCTGAGGTCCAGCATTTT
>-|TRBJ2-7|-|14|TRBV4-2
CASSQDLGGYEQYF
TGTGCCAGCAGCCAAGATCTCGGAGGCTACGAGCAGTACTTC
>-|TRBJ1-2|-|12|TRBV5-3
CARSHKQGDHTF
TGTGCCAGAAGCCATAAACAGGGAGACCACACCTTC
>-|TRBJ2-5|-|12|TRBV4-2
CASSPGVGTQYF
TGTGCCAGCAGCCCCGGGGTCGGGACCCAGTACTTC
>-|TRBJ2-7|-|14|TRBV28
CASSLFRRSYEQYF
TGTGCCAGCAGTTTATTTCGGAGAAGCTACGAGCAGTACTTC
>-|TRBJ2-7|-|14|TRBV11-2
CASSLGPRGGEQYF
TGTGCCAGCAGCTTAGGCCCCAGGGGTGGCGAGCAGTACTTC
>few|TRBJ1-1|-|12|TRBV19
CASSQPADEAFF
TGTGCCAGTAGTCAACCTGCGGATGAAGCTTTCTTT
>-|TRBJ1-5|TRBD1|18|TRBV19
CASSPGGGSSNSNQPQHF
TGTGCCAGTAGCCCAGGGGGCGGATCTTCCAATAGCAATCAGCCCCAGCATTTT
>-|TRBJ1-2|-|15|TRBV4-1
CASSSRTQASYGYTF
TGCGCCAGCAGCTCCCGGACACAAGCCTCCTATGGCTACACCTTC
>-|TRBJ2-4|-|15|TRBV2
CASSEGGVAKNIQYF
TGTGCCAGCAGTGAAGGCGGGGTAGCCAAAAACATTCAGTACTTC
>-|TRBJ1-3|-|16|TRBV9
CASSSTATAPGNTIYF
TGTGCCAGCAGCTCGACAGCGACTGCTCCTGGAAACACCATATATTTT
>-|TRBJ2-3|-|15|TRBV9
CASSVVTGSGDTQYF
TGTGCCAGCAGCGTAGTCACCGGGAGTGGGGATACGCAGTATTTT
>-|TRBJ2-3|-|15|TRBV29-1
CSVEGGGFGVDTQYF
TGCAGCGTTGAAGGGGGGGGCTTCGGTGTAGATACGCAGTATTTT
>-|TRBJ1-5|-|14|TRBV18
CASSLDRGNQPQHF
TGTGCCAGCTCACTTGACCGGGGCAATCAGCCCCAGCATTTT
>-|TRBJ2-1|-|12|TRBV15
CATSRGRNEQFF
TGTGCCACCAGCAGAGGGAGGAATGAGCAGTTCTTC
>-|TRBJ1-6|-|12|TRBV6-5
CASSYDSLFLHF
TGTGCCAGCAGTTACGACAGCCTATTCCTCCACTTT
>-|TRBJ2-2|TRBD2|19|TRBV19
CASSIGLAGDQANTGELFF
TGTGCCAGTAGTATAGGACTAGCGGGAGACCAAGCGAACACCGGGGAGCTGTTTTTT
>-|TRBJ2-7|-|13|TRBV19
CASSVRGSYEQYF
TGTGCCAGTAGTGTTAGGGGTTCCTACGAGCAGTACTTC
>-|TRBJ1-4|TRBD1|15|TRBV5-4
CASSPGGGGGEKLFF
TGTGCCAGCAGCCCAGGAGGGGGCGGAGGTGAAAAACTGTTTTTT
>-|TRBJ1-6|-|17|TRBV19
CASSAPKRAQANSPLHF
TGTGCCAGTAGTGCCCCTAAGCGGGCTCAGGCTAATTCACCCCTCCACTTT
>few|TRBJ2-1|TRBD1|16|TRBV5-5
CASSLVGTGGWVEQFF
TGTGCCAGCAGCTTGGTAGGGACAGGGGGCTGGGTTGAGCAGTTCTTC
>-|TRBJ2-1|TRBD2|11|TRBV28
CASGERPEQFF
TGTGCTAGCGGGGAGAGGCCTGAGCAGTTCTTC
>-|TRBJ2-3|TRBD2|19|TRBV4-1
CASSQVWGGREAGRDTQYF
TGCGCCAGCAGCCAAGTCTGGGGTGGGCGGGAGGCGGGAAGAGATACGCAGTATTTT
>few|TRBJ1-1|TRBD1|12|TRBV2
CASSGTGRGAFF
TGTGCCAGCAGTGGGACAGGGCGAGGAGCTTTCTTT
>few|TRBJ1-1|-|12|TRBV7-9
CASSLGGGEAFF
TGTGCCAGCAGCTTAGGCGGGGGTGAAGCTTTCTTT
>once|TRBJ2-1|TRBD1|15|TRBV4-3
CASSQEGTGPNEQFF
TGCGCCAGCAGCCAAGAAGGGACAGGCCCTAATGAGCAGTTCTTC
>-|TRBJ2-7|-|11|TRBV28
CASSYLWEQYF
TGTGCCAGCAGCTACCTATGGGAGCAGTACTTC
>once|TRBJ1-1|-|15|TRBV5-1
CASSLTTSLNTEAFF
TGCGCCAGCAGCTTGACGACATCCTTGAACACTGAAGCTTTCTTT
>-|TRBJ2-4|-|12|TRBV19
CASREGGGIQYF
TGTGCCAGTAGGGAGGGTGGGGGCATTCAGTACTTC